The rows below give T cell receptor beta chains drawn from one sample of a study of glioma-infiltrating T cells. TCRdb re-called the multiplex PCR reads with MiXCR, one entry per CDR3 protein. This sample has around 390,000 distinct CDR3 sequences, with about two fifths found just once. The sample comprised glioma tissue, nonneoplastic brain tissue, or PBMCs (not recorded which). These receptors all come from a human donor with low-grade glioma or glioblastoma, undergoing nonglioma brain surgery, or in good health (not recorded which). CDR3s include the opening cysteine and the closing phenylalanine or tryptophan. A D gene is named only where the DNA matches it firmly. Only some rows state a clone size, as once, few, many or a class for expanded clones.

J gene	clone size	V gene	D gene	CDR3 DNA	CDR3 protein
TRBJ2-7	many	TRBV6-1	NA	TGTGCCAGCAGCGCCGGCCCTCTGGGCGAGCAGTACTTC	CASSAGPLGEQYF
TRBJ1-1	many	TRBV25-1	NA	TGTGCCAGCATTCCCGGTGGGGGTAGGGCTTTCTTT	CASIPGGGRAFF
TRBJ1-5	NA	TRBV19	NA	TGTGCCAGTAGTGGAGACTCACAGAGAGGGAGCAATCAGCCCCAGCATTTT	CASSGDSQRGSNQPQHF
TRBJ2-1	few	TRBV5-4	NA	TGTGCCAGCACGATAGACAGCTACAATGAGCAGTTCTTC	CASTIDSYNEQFF
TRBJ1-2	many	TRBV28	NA	TGTGCCAGCAGTTTATCCCAAACTAACTATGGCTACACCTTC	CASSLSQTNYGYTF
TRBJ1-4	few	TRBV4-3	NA	TGCGCCAGCAGCCCTCGGGGTAAGGTGCCCGAAAAACTGTTTTTT	CASSPRGKVPEKLFF
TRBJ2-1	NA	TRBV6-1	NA	TGTGCCATCAGTGAAGCGGTCAGCTACAATGAGCAGTTCTTC	CAISEAVSYNEQFF
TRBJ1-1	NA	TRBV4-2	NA	TGTGCCAGCAGCCAAGAGCGCCCAGGAGGTTCTGAAGCTTTCTTT	CASSQERPGGSEAFF
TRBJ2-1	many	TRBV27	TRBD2	TGTGCCAGCAGTTTGCAGACTAGCGCCTACAATGAGCAGTTCTTC	CASSLQTSAYNEQFF
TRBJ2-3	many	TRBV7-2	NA	TGTGCCAGCAGCTTAGACCGGGGCACAGATACGCAGTATTTT	CASSLDRGTDTQYF
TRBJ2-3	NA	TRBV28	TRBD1	TGTGCCAGCAGCTTAGGACAGGGGGTGGTTGTGGATACGCAGTATTTT	CASSLGQGVVVDTQYF
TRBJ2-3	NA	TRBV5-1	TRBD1	TGCGCCAGCAGCTTGGCTTGGACAGGGCCTAGCACAGATACGCAGTATTTT	CASSLAWTGPSTDTQYF
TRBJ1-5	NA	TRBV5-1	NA	TGCGCCAGCAGCTTGGGGTTAGCGGGATTGGCAGATACGCAGCATTTT	CASSLGLAGLADTQHF
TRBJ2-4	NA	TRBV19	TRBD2	TGTGCCAGTAGCCTCCCGGGACTAGCGATCGACAAAAACATTCAGTACTTC	CASSLPGLAIDKNIQYF
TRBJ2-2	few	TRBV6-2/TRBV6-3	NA	TGTGCCAGCAGTTCACAAACCGGGGAGCTGTTTTTT	CASSSQTGELFF
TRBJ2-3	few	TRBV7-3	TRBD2	TGTGCCAGCAGCTTAGGACTAGCGGGAGGGGATACGCAGTATTTT	CASSLGLAGGDTQYF
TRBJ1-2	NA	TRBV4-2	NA	TGTGCCAGCAGCCAAGATACCTATGGCTACACCTTC	CASSQDTYGYTF
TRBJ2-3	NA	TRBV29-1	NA	TGCAGCGTCCGAGCCCCAGGGCTCCTTGTGACAGATACGCAGTATTTT	CSVRAPGLLVTDTQYF
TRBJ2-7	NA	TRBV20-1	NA	TGCAGTGCCCGGTCGCTAGGAACTCTCTACGAGCAGTACTTC	CSARSLGTLYEQYF
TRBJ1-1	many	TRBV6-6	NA	TGTGCCAGCAGTTACGTGACAATGGGCACTGAAGCTTTCTTT	CASSYVTMGTEAFF
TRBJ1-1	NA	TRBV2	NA	TGTGCCAGCAGACACAACTTACCGAACACTGAAGCTTTCTTT	CASRHNLPNTEAFF
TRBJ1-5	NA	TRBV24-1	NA	TGTGCCACCAGTGCCCAGGACAGCCTTAATCAGCCCCAGCATTTT	CATSAQDSLNQPQHF
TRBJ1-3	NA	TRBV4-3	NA	TGCGCCAGCAGCCAAGGGGCAGGAGATACCTCTGGAAACACCATATATTTT	CASSQGAGDTSGNTIYF
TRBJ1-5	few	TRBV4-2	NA	TGTGCCAGCAGCCAAGATCCTACAGGGTTCCAAGATCAGCCCCAGCATTTT	CASSQDPTGFQDQPQHF
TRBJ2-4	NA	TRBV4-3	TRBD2	TGCGCCAGCAGCCAAGAGGTTCCGGGACTAGCGGGGGACATTCAGTACTTC	CASSQEVPGLAGDIQYF
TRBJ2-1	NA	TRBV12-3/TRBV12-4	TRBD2	TGTGCCAGCAGTTTAGAGGGACTAGTTGCGTTCTTC	CASSLEGLVAFF
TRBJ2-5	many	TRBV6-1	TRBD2	TGTGCCAGCAGTACAACTGGGACTAGCGGATCGGGGACCCAGTACTTC	CASSTTGTSGSGTQYF
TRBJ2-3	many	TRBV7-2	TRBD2	TGTGCCAGCAGCCTAGGAGGACTAGCGGGCACAGATACGCAGTATTTT	CASSLGGLAGTDTQYF
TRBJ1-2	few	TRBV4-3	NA	TGCGCCAGCAGCCCCGGTCGGCAAGCACGTTATGGCTACACCTTC	CASSPGRQARYGYTF
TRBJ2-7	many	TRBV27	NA	TGTGCCAGCAGTCCCCGGCATCTCTACGAGCAGTACTTC	CASSPRHLYEQYF
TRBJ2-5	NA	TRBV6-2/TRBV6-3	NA	TGTGCCAGCAGTTTATCTAGTGGGGGAACAGCCCAAGAGACCCAGTACTTC	CASSLSSGGTAQETQYF